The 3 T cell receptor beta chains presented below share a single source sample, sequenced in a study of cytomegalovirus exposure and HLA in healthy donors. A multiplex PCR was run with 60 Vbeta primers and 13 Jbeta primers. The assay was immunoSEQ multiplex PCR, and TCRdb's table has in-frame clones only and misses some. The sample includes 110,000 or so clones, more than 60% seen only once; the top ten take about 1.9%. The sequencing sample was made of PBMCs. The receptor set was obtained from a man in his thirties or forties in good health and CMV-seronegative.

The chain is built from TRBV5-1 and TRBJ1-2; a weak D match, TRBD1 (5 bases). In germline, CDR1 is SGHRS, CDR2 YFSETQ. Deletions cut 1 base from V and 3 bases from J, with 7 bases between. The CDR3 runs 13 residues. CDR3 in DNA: TGCGCCAGCAGCTTGAGCAGGGACTATGGCTACACCTTC. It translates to CASSLSRDYGYTF.

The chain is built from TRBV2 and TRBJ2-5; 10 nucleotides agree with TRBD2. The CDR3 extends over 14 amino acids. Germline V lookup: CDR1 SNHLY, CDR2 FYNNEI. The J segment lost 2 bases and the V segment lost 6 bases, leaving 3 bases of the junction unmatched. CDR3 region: CASRGAGGQETQYF. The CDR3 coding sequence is TGTGCCAGCAGGGGAGCGGGGGGGCAAGAGACCCAGTACTTC.

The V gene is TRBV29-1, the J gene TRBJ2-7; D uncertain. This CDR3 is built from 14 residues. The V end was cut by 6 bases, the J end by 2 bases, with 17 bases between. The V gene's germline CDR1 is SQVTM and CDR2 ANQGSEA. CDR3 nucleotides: TGCAGCGTCGGAGCCCGCCTTGGAGCCTACGAGCAGTACTTC. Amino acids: CSVGARLGAYEQYF.